This is a list of T cell receptor beta chains from one sample in a study of radiation and T cells in renal cell carcinoma. Data came from immunoSEQ multiplex PCR; TCRdb stores just in-frame clones and leaves some out. The sample consists of 150,000 to 190,000 clones, roughly 87% of them appearing once. The source material was blood, sampled from a patient whose treatment included radiotherapy and nephrectomy. Receptors were obtained from a woman aged 45-59 years with renal cell carcinoma. Both conserved end residues are part of each CDR3. The D gene is left open where the match is weak. Clone size is shown for a subset of rows, as once, few, many or a class of expanded clone.

j_call: TRBJ1-5
d_call: TRBD1
v_call: TRBV6-4
clone_size: once
cdr3_length: 13
cdr3_aa: CASSGQVGQPQHF
cdr3_nt: TGTGCCAGCAGCGGACAGGTCGGTCAGCCCCAGCATTTT

j_call: TRBJ1-1
d_call: .
v_call: TRBV6-5
clone_size: .
cdr3_length: 13
cdr3_aa: CASSFRGNTEAFF
cdr3_nt: TGTGCCAGCAGTTTTAGGGGGAACACTGAAGCTTTCTTT

j_call: TRBJ1-1
d_call: .
v_call: TRBV18
clone_size: .
cdr3_length: 13
cdr3_aa: CASFRDLNTEAFF
cdr3_nt: TGTGCCAGCTTCAGGGACCTGAACACTGAAGCTTTCTTT

j_call: TRBJ1-1
d_call: TRBD1
v_call: TRBV7-3
clone_size: .
cdr3_length: 15
cdr3_aa: CASKNRGIMNTEAFF
cdr3_nt: TGTGCCAGCAAGAACAGGGGAATCATGAACACTGAAGCTTTCTTT

j_call: TRBJ1-6
d_call: .
v_call: TRBV2
clone_size: .
cdr3_length: 14
cdr3_aa: CASRRSAYNSPLHF
cdr3_nt: TGTGCCAGCCGGAGGTCAGCCTATAATTCACCCCTCCACTTT

j_call: TRBJ1-4
d_call: TRBD1
v_call: TRBV7-9
clone_size: .
cdr3_length: 14
cdr3_aa: CASSRTGGGEKLFF
cdr3_nt: TGTGCCAGCAGCCGGACAGGGGGAGGGGAAAAACTGTTTTTT

j_call: TRBJ2-3
d_call: .
v_call: TRBV19
clone_size: .
cdr3_length: 12
cdr3_aa: CASSIGGATQYF
cdr3_nt: TGTGCCAGTAGTATTGGGGGGGCTACGCAGTATTTT

j_call: TRBJ1-5
d_call: TRBD1
v_call: TRBV6-5
clone_size: .
cdr3_length: 14
cdr3_aa: CASSLDREGQPQHF
cdr3_nt: TGTGCCAGCAGTTTGGACAGGGAAGGTCAGCCCCAGCATTTT

j_call: TRBJ2-5
d_call: TRBD1
v_call: TRBV19
clone_size: .
cdr3_length: 14
cdr3_aa: CARKDRVYQETQYF
cdr3_nt: TGTGCCAGAAAAGACAGGGTGTACCAAGAGACCCAGTACTTC

j_call: TRBJ1-1
d_call: .
v_call: TRBV5-1
clone_size: .
cdr3_length: 13
cdr3_aa: CASSLVVNTEAFF
cdr3_nt: TGCGCCAGCAGCTTGGTAGTGAACACTGAAGCTTTCTTT

j_call: TRBJ2-1
d_call: .
v_call: TRBV25-1
clone_size: .
cdr3_length: 11
cdr3_aa: CASTGSNEQFF
cdr3_nt: TGTGCCAGCACAGGGTCCAATGAGCAGTTCTTC

j_call: TRBJ1-5
d_call: .
v_call: TRBV6-1
clone_size: .
cdr3_length: 14
cdr3_aa: CASSEAAGSQPQHF
cdr3_nt: TGTGCCAGCAGTGAAGCGGCAGGGTCCCAGCCCCAGCATTTT

j_call: TRBJ2-5
d_call: .
v_call: TRBV5-1
clone_size: .
cdr3_length: 15
cdr3_aa: CASSLWAGSGETQYF
cdr3_nt: TGCGCCAGCAGCTTGTGGGCAGGGAGTGGGGAGACCCAGTACTTC

j_call: TRBJ1-1
d_call: .
v_call: TRBV7-2
clone_size: .
cdr3_length: 13
cdr3_aa: CASSLRGNTEAFF
cdr3_nt: TGTGCCAGCAGCTTGAGGGGGAACACTGAAGCTTTCTTT

j_call: TRBJ1-6
d_call: TRBD1
v_call: TRBV11-2
clone_size: .
cdr3_length: 14
cdr3_aa: CASSTGTVASPLHF
cdr3_nt: TGTGCCAGCAGCACTGGGACAGTGGCTTCACCCCTCCACTTT

j_call: TRBJ2-5
d_call: TRBD2
v_call: TRBV5-1
clone_size: .
cdr3_length: 14
cdr3_aa: CASTFRRGEETQYF
cdr3_nt: TGCGCCAGCACTTTTAGGCGGGGGGAAGAGACCCAGTACTTC

j_call: TRBJ2-5
d_call: .
v_call: TRBV7-9
clone_size: .
cdr3_length: 17
cdr3_aa: CASSQGRDGTYQETQYF
cdr3_nt: TGTGCCAGCAGCCAAGGACGGGACGGCACGTACCAAGAGACCCAGTACTTC

j_call: TRBJ1-4
d_call: .
v_call: TRBV30
clone_size: .
cdr3_length: 16
cdr3_aa: CAWAHNGAVSNEKLFF
cdr3_nt: TGTGCCTGGGCCCACAACGGGGCGGTCAGTAATGAAAAACTGTTTTTT

j_call: TRBJ1-1
d_call: .
v_call: TRBV11-2
clone_size: .
cdr3_length: 14
cdr3_aa: CASSLVGLNTEAFF
cdr3_nt: TGTGCCAGCAGCTTAGTTGGGCTGAACACTGAAGCTTTCTTT

j_call: TRBJ1-1
d_call: .
v_call: TRBV9
clone_size: .
cdr3_length: 16
cdr3_aa: CASSVGLGVMNTEAFF
cdr3_nt: TGTGCCAGCAGCGTAGGTCTTGGGGTAATGAACACTGAAGCTTTCTTT

j_call: TRBJ2-1
d_call: TRBD2
v_call: TRBV7-6
clone_size: .
cdr3_length: 17
cdr3_aa: CASSLAHLSGGYNEQFF
cdr3_nt: TGTGCCAGCAGCTTAGCCCATCTCAGCGGGGGATACAATGAGCAGTTCTTC

j_call: TRBJ1-3
d_call: TRBD1
v_call: TRBV5-5
clone_size: few
cdr3_length: 16
cdr3_aa: CASSLGGQVSGNTIYF
cdr3_nt: TGTGCCAGCAGCTTGGGAGGACAGGTCTCTGGAAACACCATATATTTT

j_call: TRBJ2-2
d_call: .
v_call: TRBV23-1
clone_size: .
cdr3_length: 16
cdr3_aa: CASSQTGVDNTGELFF
cdr3_nt: TGCGCCAGCAGTCAAACGGGAGTCGATAACACCGGGGAGCTGTTTTTT

j_call: TRBJ2-1
d_call: .
v_call: TRBV6-6
clone_size: .
cdr3_length: 16
cdr3_aa: CASRPARLSSYNEQFF
cdr3_nt: TGTGCCAGCAGACCGGCCAGACTATCTTCCTACAATGAGCAGTTCTTC

j_call: TRBJ2-2
d_call: .
v_call: TRBV5-1
clone_size: once
cdr3_length: 15
cdr3_aa: CASSLAGVNTGELFF
cdr3_nt: TGCGCCAGCAGCTTGGCGGGGGTGAACACCGGGGAGCTGTTTTTT

j_call: TRBJ1-1
d_call: .
v_call: TRBV18
clone_size: .
cdr3_length: 14
cdr3_aa: CASSPAEGGTEAFF
cdr3_nt: TGTGCCAGCTCACCCGCCGAGGGGGGCACTGAAGCTTTCTTT